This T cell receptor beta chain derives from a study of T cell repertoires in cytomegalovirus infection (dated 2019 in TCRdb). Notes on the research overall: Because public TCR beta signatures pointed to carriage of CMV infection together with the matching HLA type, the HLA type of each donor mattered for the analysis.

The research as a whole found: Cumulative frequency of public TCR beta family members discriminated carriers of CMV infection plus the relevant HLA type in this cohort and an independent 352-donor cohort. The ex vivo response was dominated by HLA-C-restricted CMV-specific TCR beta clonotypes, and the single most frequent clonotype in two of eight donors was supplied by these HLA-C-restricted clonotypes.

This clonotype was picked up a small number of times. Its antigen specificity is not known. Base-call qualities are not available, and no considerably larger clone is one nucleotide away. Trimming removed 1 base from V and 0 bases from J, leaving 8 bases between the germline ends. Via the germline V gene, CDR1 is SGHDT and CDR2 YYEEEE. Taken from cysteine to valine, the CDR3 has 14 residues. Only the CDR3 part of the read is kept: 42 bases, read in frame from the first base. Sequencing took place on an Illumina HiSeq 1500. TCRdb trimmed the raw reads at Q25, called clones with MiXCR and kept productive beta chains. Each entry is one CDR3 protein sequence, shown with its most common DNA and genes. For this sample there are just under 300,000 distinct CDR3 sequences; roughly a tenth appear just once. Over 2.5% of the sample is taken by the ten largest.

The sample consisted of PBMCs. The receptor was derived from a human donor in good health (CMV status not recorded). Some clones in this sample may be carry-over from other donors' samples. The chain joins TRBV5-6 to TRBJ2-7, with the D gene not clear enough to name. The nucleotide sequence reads TGTGCCAGCAGCTTGTACAGTTCCTCCTACGAGCAGTACGTC. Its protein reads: CASSLYSSSYEQYV.